These 5 T cell receptor beta chains originate from one sample sequenced in a study of cytomegalovirus exposure and HLA in healthy donors. The repertoire was sequenced with immunoSEQ multiplex PCR; TCRdb's copy has only in-frame clones and lacks some. The sample carries under 400,000 clones, roughly 87% recorded once. Sequencing used PBMCs. The receptors here all came from a man younger than 45 in good health and CMV-seronegative.

The chain employs TRBV4-1 and TRBJ2-7, with 8 bases matching TRBD1. V trimming: 4 bases; J trimming: 1 base; junction bases outside the gene matches: 12. This CDR3 region has 17 residues. The germline gives CDR1 MGHRA, CDR2 YSYEKL. The CDR3 sequence: CASSPSVDRGMSYEQYF. DNA for the CDR3: TGCGCCAGCAGCCCAAGTGTTGACAGGGGAATGTCCTACGAGCAGTACTTC.

The chain has TRBV10-1 and TRBJ2-2; 9 nucleotides match TRBD1. This CDR3 region has 14 residues. Germline CDR1 reads WNHNN; CDR2 reads SYGVQD (reference sequence). V lost 9 bases, J lost 3 bases, and 5 bases stayed unmatched. CDR3 nucleotide sequence: TGCGCCAGTCAGCGGACAGGGGACACCGGGGAGCTGTTTTTT. Protein sequence: CASQRTGDTGELFF.

About this clone itself: One end of the junction fails to match germline, which may point to a read error. The V and J genes are TRBV5-1 and TRBJ1-1; 10 bases are shared with TRBD1. Germline V gene data show CDR1 as SGHRS and CDR2 as YFSETQ. This CDR3 contains 14 residues. CDR3 loop: CATSRDRGRTEAFF. The CDR3 nucleotides read TGCGCCACCAGCCGGGACAGGGGTCGCACTGAAGCTTTCTTT.

This chain links TRBV11-3 with TRBJ2-1, with 7 bases matching TRBD2. The CDR3 extends over 14 amino acids. Germline loops: CDR1 SGHNT, CDR2 YENEEA. V lost 5 bases, J lost 7 bases, and 8 bases stayed unmatched. The CDR3 region has the DNA TGTGCCAGCAGCGCCCACGGGGGGAGTAATGAGCAGTTCTTC. Translating it yields CASSAHGGSNEQFF.

V is TRBV6-5 and J is TRBJ2-5; D is ambiguous. This CDR3 has 14 amino acids. The germline gives CDR1 MNHEY, CDR2 SVGAGI. Trimming took 0 bases from V and 5 from J, leaving 10 bases between them. The CDR3 loop is CASSYSNSWETQYF. DNA of the CDR3: TGTGCCAGCAGTTACTCGAACAGCTGGGAGACCCAGTACTTC.